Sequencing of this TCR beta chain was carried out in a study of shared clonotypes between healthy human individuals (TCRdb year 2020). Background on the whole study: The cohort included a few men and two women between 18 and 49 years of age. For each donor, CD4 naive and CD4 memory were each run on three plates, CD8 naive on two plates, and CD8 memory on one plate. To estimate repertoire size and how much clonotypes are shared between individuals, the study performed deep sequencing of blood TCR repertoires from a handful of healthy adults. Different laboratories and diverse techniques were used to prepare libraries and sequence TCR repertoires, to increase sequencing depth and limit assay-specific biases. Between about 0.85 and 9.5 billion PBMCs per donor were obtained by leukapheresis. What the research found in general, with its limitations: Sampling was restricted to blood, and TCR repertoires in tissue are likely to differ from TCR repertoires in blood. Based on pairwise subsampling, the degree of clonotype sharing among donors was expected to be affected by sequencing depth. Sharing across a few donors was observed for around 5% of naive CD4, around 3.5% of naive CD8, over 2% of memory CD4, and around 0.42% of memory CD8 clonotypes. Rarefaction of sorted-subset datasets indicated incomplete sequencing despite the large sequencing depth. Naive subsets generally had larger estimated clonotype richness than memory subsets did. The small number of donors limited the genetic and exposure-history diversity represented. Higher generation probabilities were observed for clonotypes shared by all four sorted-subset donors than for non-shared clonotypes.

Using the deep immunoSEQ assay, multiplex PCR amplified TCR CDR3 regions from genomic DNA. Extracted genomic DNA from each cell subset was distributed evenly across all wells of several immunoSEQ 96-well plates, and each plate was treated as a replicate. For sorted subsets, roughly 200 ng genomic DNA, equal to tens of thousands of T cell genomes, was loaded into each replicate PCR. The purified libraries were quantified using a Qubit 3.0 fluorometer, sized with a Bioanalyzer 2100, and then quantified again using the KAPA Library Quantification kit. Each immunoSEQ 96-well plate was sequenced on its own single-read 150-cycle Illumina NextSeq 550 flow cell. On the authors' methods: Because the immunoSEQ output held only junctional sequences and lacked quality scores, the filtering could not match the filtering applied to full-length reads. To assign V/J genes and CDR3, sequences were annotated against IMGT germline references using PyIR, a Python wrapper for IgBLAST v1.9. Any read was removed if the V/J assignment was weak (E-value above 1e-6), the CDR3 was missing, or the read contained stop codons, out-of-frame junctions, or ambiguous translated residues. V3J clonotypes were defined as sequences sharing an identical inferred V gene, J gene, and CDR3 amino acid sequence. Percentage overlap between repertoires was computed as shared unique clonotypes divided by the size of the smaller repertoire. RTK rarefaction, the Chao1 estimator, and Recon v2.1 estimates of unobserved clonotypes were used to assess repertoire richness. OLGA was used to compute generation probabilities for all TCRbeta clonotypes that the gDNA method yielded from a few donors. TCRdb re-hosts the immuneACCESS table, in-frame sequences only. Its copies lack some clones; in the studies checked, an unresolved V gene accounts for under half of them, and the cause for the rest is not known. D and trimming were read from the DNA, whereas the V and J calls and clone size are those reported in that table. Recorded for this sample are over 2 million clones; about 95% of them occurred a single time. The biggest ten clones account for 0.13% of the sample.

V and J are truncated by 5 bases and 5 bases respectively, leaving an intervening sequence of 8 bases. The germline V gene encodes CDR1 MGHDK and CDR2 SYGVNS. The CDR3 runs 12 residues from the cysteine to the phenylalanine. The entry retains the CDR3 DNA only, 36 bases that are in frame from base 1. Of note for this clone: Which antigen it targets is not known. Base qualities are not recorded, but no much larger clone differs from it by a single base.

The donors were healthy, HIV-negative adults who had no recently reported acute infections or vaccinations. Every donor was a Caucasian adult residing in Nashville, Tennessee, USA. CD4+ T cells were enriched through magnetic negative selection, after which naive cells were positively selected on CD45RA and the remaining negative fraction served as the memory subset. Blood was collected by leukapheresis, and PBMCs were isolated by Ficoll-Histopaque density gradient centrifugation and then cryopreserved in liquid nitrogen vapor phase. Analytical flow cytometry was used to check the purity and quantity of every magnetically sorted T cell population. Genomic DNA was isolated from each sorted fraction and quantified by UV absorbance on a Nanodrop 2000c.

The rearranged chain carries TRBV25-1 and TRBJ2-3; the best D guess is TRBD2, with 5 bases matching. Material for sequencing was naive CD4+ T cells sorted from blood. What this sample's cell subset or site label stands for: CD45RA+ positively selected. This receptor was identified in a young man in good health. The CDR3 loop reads CASSHTRDTQYF. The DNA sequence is TGTGCCAGCAGTCACACTAGAGATACGCAGTATTTT.